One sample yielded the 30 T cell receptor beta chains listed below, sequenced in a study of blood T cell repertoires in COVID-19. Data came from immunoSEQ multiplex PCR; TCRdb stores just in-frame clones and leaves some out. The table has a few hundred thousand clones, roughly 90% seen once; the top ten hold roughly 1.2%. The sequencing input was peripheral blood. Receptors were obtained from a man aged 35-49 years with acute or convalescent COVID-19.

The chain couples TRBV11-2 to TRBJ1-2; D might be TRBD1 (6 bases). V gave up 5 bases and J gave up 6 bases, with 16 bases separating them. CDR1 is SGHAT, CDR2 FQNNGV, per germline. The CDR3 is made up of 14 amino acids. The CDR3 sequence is CASSKSLGGHGYTF. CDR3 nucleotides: TGTGCCAGCAGCAAATCATTGGGGGGGCATGGCTACACCTTC.

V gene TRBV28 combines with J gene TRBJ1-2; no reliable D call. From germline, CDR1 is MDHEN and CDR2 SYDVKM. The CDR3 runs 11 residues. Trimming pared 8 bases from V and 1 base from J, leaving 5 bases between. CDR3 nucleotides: TGTGCCAGCTCCAATAACTATGGCTACACCTTC. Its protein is CASSNNYGYTF.

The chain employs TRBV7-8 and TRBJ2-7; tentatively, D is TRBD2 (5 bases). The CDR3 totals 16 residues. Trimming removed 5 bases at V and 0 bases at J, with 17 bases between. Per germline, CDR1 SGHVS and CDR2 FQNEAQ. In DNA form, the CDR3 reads TGTGCCAGCAGCCCTCGAGACTACCTGAGCTCCTACGAGCAGTACTTC. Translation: CASSPRDYLSSYEQYF. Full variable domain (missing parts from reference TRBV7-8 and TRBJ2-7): GAGVSQSPRYKVAKRGQDVALRCDPISGHVSLFWYQQALGQGPEFLTYFQNEAQLDKSGLPSDRFFAERPEGSVSTLKIQRTQQEDSAVYLCASSPRDYLSSYEQYFGPGTRLTVT.

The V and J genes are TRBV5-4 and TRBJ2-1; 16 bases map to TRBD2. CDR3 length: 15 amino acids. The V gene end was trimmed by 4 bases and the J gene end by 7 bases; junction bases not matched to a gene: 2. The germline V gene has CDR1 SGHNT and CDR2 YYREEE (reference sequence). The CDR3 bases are TGTGCCAGCAGCGCGGGACTAGCGGGAGGGAATGAGCAGTTCTTC. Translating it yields CASSAGLAGGNEQFF.

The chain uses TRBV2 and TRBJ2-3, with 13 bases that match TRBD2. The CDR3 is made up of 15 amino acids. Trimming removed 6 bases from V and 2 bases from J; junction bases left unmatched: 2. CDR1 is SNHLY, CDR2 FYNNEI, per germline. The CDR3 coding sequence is TGTGCCAGCAGAGGACTAGCGGGGGTCACAGATACGCAGTATTTT. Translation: CASRGLAGVTDTQYF.

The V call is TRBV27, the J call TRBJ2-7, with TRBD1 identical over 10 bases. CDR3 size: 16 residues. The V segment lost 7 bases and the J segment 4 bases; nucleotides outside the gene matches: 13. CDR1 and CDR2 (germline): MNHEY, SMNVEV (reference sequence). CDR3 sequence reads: CASTPSPRDRGYEQYF. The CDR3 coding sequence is TGTGCCAGCACTCCATCGCCCCGGGACAGGGGATACGAGCAGTACTTC.

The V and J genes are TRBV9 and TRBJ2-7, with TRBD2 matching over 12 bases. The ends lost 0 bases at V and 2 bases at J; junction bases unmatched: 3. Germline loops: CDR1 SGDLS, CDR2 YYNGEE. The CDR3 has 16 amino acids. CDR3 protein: CASSVGLAGDTYEQYF. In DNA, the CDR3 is TGTGCCAGCAGCGTAGGACTAGCGGGGGATACCTACGAGCAGTACTTC.

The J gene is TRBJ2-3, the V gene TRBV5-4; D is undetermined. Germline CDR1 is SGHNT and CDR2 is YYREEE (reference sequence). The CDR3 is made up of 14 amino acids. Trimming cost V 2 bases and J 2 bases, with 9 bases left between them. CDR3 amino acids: CASSLITATDTQYF. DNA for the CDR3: TGTGCCAGCAGCTTAATAACTGCCACAGATACGCAGTATTTT.

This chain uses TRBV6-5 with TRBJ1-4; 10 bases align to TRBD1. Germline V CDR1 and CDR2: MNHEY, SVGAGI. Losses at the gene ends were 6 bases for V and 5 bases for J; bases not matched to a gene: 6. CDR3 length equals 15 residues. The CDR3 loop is CASSLPGQGNEKLFF. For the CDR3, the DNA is TGTGCCAGCAGCTTACCGGGACAGGGGAATGAAAAACTGTTTTTT.

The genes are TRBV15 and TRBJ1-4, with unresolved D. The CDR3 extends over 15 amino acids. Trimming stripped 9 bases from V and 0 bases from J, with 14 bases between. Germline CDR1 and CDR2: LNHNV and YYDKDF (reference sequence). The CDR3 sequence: CATRPLVATNEKLFF. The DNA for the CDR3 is TGTGCCACGCGCCCGTTAGTTGCAACTAATGAAAAACTGTTTTTT. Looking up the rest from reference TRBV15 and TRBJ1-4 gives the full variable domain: DAMVIQNPRYQVTQFGKPVTLSCSQTLNHNVMYWYQQKSSQAPKLLFHYYDKDFNNEADTPDNFQSRRPNTSFCFLDIRSPGLGDTAMYLCATRPLVATNEKLFFGSGTQLSVL.

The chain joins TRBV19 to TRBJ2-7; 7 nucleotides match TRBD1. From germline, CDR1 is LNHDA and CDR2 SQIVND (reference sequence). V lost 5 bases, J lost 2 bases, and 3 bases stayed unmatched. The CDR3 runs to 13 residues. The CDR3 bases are TGTGCCAGTAGTTGGGACAGCGCCTACGAGCAGTACTTC. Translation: CASSWDSAYEQYF.

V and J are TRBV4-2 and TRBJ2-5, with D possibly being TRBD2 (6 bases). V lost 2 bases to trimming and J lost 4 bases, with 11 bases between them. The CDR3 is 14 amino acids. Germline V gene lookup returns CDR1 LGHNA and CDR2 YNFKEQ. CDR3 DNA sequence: TGTGCCAGCAGCCAAACCCTGGGGGGAGAGACCCAGTACTTC. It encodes CASSQTLGGETQYF.

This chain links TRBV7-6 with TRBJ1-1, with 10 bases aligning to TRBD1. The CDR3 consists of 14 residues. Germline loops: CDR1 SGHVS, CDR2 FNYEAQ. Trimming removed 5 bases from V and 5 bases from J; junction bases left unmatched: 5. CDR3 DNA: TGTGCCAGCAGCCACCGGGACAGGGGAACTGAAGCTTTCTTT. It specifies CASSHRDRGTEAFF.

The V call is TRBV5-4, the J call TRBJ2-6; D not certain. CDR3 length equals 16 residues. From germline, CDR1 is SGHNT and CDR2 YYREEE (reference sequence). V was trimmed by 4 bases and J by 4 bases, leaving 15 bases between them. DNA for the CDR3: TGTGCCAGCAGCCTACCCTCATGGGCCGGGGCCAACGTCCTGACTTTC. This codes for CASSLPSWAGANVLTF.

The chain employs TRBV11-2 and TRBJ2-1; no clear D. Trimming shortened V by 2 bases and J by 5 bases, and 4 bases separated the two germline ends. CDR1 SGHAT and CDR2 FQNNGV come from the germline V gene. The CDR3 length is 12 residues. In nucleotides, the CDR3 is TGTGCCAGCAGCTTACAGAACAATGAGCAGTTCTTC. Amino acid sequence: CASSLQNNEQFF.

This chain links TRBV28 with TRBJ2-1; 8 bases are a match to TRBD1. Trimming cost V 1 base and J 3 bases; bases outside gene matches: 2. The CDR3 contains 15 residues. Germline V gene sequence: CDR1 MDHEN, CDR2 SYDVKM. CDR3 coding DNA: TGTGCCAGCAGTTTATCAGGGGGCGGCTACAATGAGCAGTTCTTC. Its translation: CASSLSGGGYNEQFF.

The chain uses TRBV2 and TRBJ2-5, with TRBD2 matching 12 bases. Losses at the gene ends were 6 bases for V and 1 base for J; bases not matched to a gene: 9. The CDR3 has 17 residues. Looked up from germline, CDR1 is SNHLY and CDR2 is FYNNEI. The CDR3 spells CASRATSGGPFQETQYF. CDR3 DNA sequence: TGTGCCAGCAGAGCAACTAGCGGGGGGCCCTTCCAAGAGACCCAGTACTTC. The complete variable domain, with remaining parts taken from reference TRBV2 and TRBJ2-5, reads EPEVTQTPSHQVTQMGQEVILRCVPISNHLYFYWYRQILGQKVEFLVSFYNNEISEKSEIFDDQFSVERPDGSNFTLKIRSTKLEDSAMYFCASRATSGGPFQETQYFGPGTRLLVL.

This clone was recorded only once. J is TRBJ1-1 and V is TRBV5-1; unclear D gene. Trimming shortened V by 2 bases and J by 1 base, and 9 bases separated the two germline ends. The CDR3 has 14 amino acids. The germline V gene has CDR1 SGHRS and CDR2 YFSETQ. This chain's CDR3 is CASSFTRPNTEAFF. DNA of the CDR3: TGCGCCAGCAGCTTCACTCGCCCGAACACTGAAGCTTTCTTT.

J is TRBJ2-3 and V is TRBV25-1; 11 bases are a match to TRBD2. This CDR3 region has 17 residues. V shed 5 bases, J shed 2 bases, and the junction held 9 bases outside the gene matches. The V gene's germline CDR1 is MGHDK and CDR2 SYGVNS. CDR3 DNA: TGTGCCAGCAGTTCCCCCACTAGCGGGGGAAACACAGATACGCAGTATTTT. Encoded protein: CASSSPTSGGNTDTQYF.

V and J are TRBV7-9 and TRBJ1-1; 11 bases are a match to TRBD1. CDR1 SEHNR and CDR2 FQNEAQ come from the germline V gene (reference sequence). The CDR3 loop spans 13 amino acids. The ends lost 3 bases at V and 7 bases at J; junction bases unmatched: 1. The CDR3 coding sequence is TGTGCCAGCAGCTTGGGGACAGGGGGTGAAGCTTTCTTT. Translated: CASSLGTGGEAFF.

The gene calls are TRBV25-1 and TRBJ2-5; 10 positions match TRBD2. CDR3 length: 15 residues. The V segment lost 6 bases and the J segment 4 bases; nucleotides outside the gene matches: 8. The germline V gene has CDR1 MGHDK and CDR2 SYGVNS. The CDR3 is CASSKGAGGLETQYF. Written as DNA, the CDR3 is TGTGCCAGCAGCAAAGGAGCGGGGGGGCTAGAGACCCAGTACTTC.

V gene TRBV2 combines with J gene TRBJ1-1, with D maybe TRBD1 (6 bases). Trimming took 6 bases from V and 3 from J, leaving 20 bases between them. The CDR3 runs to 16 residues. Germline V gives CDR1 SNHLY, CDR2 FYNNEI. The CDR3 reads CASREKGFSGDTEAFF. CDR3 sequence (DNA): TGTGCCAGCAGAGAGAAGGGGTTCTCAGGGGACACTGAAGCTTTCTTT.

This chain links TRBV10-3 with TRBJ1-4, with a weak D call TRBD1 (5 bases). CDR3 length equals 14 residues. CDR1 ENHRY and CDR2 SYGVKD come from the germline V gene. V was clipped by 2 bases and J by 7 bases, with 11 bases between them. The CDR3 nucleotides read TGTGCCATCAGTGAGGGACACGCTGGTGAAAAACTGTTTTTT. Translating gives CAISEGHAGEKLFF.

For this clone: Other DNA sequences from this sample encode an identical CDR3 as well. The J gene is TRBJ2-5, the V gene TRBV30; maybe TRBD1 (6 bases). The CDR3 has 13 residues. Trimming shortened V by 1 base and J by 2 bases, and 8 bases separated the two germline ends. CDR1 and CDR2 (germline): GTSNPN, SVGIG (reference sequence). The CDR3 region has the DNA TGTGCCTGGAGTGGGGGGCTACAAGAGACCCAGTACTTC. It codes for CAWSGGLQETQYF.

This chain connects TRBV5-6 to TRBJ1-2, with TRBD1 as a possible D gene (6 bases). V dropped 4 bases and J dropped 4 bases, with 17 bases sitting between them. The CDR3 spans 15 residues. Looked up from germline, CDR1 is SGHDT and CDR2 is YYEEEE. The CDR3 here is CASSLRMAGAYGYTF. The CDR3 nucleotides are TGTGCCAGCAGCCTCCGCATGGCAGGGGCCTATGGCTACACCTTC.

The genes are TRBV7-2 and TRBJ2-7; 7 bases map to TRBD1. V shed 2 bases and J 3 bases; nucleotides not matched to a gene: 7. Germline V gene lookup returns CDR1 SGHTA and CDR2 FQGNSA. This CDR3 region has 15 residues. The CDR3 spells CASSLSGQGVYEQYF. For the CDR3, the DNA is TGTGCCAGCAGCTTATCGGGGCAGGGGGTCTACGAGCAGTACTTC.

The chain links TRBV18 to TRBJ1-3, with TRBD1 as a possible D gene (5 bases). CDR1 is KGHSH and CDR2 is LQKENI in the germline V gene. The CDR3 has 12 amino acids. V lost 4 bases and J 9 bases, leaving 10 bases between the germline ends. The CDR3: CASSHRWSTIYF. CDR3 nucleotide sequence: TGTGCCAGCTCACACAGGTGGAGCACCATATATTTT. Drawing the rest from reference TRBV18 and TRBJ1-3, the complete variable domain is NAGVMQNPRHLVRRRGQEARLRCSPMKGHSHVYWYRQLPEEGLKFMVYLQKENIIDESGMPKERFSAEFPKEGPSILRIQQVVRGDSAAYFCASSHRWSTIYFGEGSWLTVV.

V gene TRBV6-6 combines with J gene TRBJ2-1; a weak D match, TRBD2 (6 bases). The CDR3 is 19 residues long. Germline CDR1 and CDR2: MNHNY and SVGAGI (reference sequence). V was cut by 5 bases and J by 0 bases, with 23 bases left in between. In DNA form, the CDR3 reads TGTGCCAGCAGTCCCCCTCCCGGGTGGGGGGAAGGCTCCTACAATGAGCAGTTCTTC. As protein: CASSPPPGWGEGSYNEQFF.

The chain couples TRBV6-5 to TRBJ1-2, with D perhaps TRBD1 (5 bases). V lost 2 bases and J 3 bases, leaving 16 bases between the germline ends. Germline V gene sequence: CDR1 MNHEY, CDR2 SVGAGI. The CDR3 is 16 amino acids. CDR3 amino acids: CASSYQQHGGHYGYTF. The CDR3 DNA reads TGTGCCAGCAGTTACCAACAACACGGGGGACACTATGGCTACACCTTC.

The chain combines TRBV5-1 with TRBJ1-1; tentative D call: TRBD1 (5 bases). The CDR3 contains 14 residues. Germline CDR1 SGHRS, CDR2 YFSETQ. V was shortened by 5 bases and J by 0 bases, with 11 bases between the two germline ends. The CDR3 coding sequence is TGCGCCAGCAGAGACCAGGGAATGAACACTGAAGCTTTCTTT. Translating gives CASRDQGMNTEAFF. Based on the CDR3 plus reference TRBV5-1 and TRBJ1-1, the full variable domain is KAGVTQTPRYLIKTRGQQVTLSCSPISGHRSVSWYQQTPGQGLQFLFEYFSETQRNKGNFPGRFSGRQFSNSRSEMNVSTLELGDSALYLCASRDQGMNTEAFFGQGTRLTVV.